The T cell receptor (beta chain) described here comes from a study of T cell responses to AZD1222 COVID-19 vaccine. Overall study findings and caveats: Scientists sampled the repertoires only once the peak T cell response had passed. Regions 160-218 and 743-854 held dominance among vaccine-associated CD4 TCRs, which spanned spike. Vaccination with two AZD1222 doses was followed by a rise in Spike-specific TCR breadth and depth.

The protocol was immunoSEQ multiplex PCR, while the TCRdb copy is restricted to in-frame clones and leaves out a portion. The table includes over 100,000 clones, around 87% detected once. Details on this clone: Its antigen is unknown.

Trimming stripped 5 bases from V and 10 bases from J, with 17 bases between. Germline V gives CDR1 LNHDA, CDR2 SQIVND (reference sequence). The CDR3 is 14 amino acids. The genes are TRBV19 and TRBJ1-4; unclear D gene. The receptor's source is an adult who received the AZD1222 COVID-19 vaccine. The material sequenced was peripheral blood, taken 28 days after the second AZD1222 dose. CDR3 sequence: CASSSELLPGKLFF. The CDR3 nucleotides read TGTGCCAGTAGTTCGGAGCTTTTACCGGGAAAACTGTTTTTT.